Below, 3 T cell receptor beta chains from the same sample are listed, as sequenced in a study of shared clonotypes between healthy human individuals. Here immunoSEQ multiplex PCR was the method, and the copy in TCRdb shows in-frame clones only, minus some. The sample includes around 2.1 million clones, approximately 96% of them seen just once. The sample consisted of naive CD4+ T cells sorted from blood. Subset described: CD45RA+ positively selected. The source of these receptors is a young man in good health.

This clone was recorded once. V gene TRBV23-1 combines with J gene TRBJ1-1, with a weak D call TRBD1 (6 bases). TRBV23-1 is identified as an open reading frame with a role that is uncertain. V lost 0 bases and J 5 bases, leaving 19 bases between the germline ends. The CDR3 loop spans 17 amino acids. The chain's CDR3 is CASSQSARGTMRTEAFF. The CDR3, as DNA: TGCGCCAGCAGTCAATCGGCCCGAGGGACAATGAGAACTGAAGCTTTCTTT.

The CDR3 DNA is TGCGCCAGCAGCCAACCCCTCTACAGGGACTACAATGAGCAGTTCTTC. Its protein is CASSQPLYRDYNEQFF. J is TRBJ2-1 and V is TRBV4-1, with D possibly matching TRBD1 (6 bases). Germline values: CDR1 MGHRA, CDR2 YSYEKL. This CDR3 is built from 16 residues. Between the trimmed V and J ends, which lost 2 bases and 3 bases, there was a span of 14 bases.

This chain connects TRBV25-1 to TRBJ2-1; 7 bases agree with TRBD2. The CDR3 loop spans 12 amino acids. The germline V gene encodes CDR1 MGHDK and CDR2 SYGVNS. Losses at the gene ends were 9 bases for V and 7 bases for J; bases not matched to a gene: 6. CDR3 residues: CASRLALNEQFF. The CDR3 DNA sequence: TGTGCCAGTCGACTAGCCCTTAATGAGCAGTTCTTC. Full variable domain (rest looked up from reference TRBV25-1 and TRBJ2-1): EADIYQTPRYLVIGTGKKITLECSQTMGHDKMYWYQQDPGMELHLIHYSYGVNSTEKGDLSSESTVSRIRTEHFPLTLESARPSHTSQYLCASRLALNEQFFGPGTRLTVL.